The rows below give T cell receptor beta chains drawn from one sample of a study of blood T cell repertoires in COVID-19. Sequencing was performed with immunoSEQ multiplex PCR; in TCRdb, only in-frame clones are kept and a portion is missing. This repertoire shows tens of thousands of clones, about 89% found once; its top ten account for roughly 6.1%. The sequencing sample was made of peripheral blood. These receptors all come from a human donor in a cohort sampled during active COVID-19. Each CDR3 is given with its conserved first and last residue. A D gene is named only where the DNA matches it firmly.

j_call	d_call	v_call	cdr3_aa
TRBJ1-3	.	TRBV7-9	CASSFNLRGGNTIYF
TRBJ2-7	TRBD1	TRBV18	CASSPPTGTYEQYF
TRBJ2-7	TRBD2	TRBV4-1	CASSPTSLTYEQYF
TRBJ2-1	.	TRBV20-1	CSTVSYNEQFF
TRBJ1-2	TRBD1	TRBV3-1/TRBV3-2	CASSQATGSGYTF
TRBJ2-7	TRBD1	TRBV15	CATSRETGGRGSYEQYF
TRBJ2-3	.	TRBV5-6	CASSLATGVRDTQYF
TRBJ1-6	TRBD1	TRBV6-5	CASSYAGQGLSPLHF
TRBJ1-6	TRBD1	TRBV6-4	CASSVGTGGNSPLHF
TRBJ2-7	TRBD2	TRBV7-8	CASSLRDYPYEQYF
TRBJ2-3	.	TRBV14	CASSQVVEGVYGTDTQYF
TRBJ2-6	.	TRBV19	CASTGITGSPGANVLTF
TRBJ1-2	.	TRBV4-2	CASSQDAAEGGYTF
TRBJ2-5	.	TRBV21-1	CASSRTGQETQYF
TRBJ2-7	.	TRBV19	CASSMKGDNSYEQYF
TRBJ1-4	.	TRBV4-1	CASSQDGGALEKLFF
TRBJ2-7	TRBD1	TRBV6-2/TRBV6-3	CASSYATGQNSYEQYF
TRBJ2-7	.	TRBV4-1	CASSQDWLAAYEQYF
TRBJ1-2	.	TRBV7-2	CASSLAAGFYSSGGYTF
TRBJ2-2	.	TRBV19	CATSEMSGELFF
TRBJ2-3	TRBD2	TRBV12-5	CASGPGTSGSADTQYF
TRBJ2-7	.	TRBV7-8	CASSLGTSSSYEQYF
TRBJ2-1	TRBD2	TRBV6-2/TRBV6-3	CASSLAAGGLYNEQFF
TRBJ2-1	.	TRBV11-3	CASSLDLAEQFF
TRBJ2-1	TRBD1	TRBV5-4	CASSLAGQGYNNEQFF
TRBJ2-7	.	TRBV9	CASSVAQEGEQYF
TRBJ2-7	TRBD1	TRBV7-9	CASSRQGGEQYF
TRBJ1-2	.	TRBV6-5	CASRPDRISGYTF
TRBJ1-2	.	TRBV29-1	CSVVRGAGGYTF
TRBJ2-3	TRBD1	TRBV6-5	CASSYGRTGGSDTQYF
TRBJ2-5	TRBD2	TRBV5-4	CASSSGLAGGQTQYF
TRBJ2-5	TRBD2	TRBV5-1	CASSSSGGETQYF
TRBJ1-4	.	TRBV7-2	CASSLGADLNEKLFF
TRBJ2-5	TRBD2	TRBV5-1	CVSSLTSGGKQETQYF
TRBJ1-1	TRBD1	TRBV7-2	CASSLAGTGFTEAFF
TRBJ2-7	.	TRBV18	CASSLRTVDYEQYF
TRBJ1-1	.	TRBV5-4	CASSVGVDTEAFF
TRBJ1-2	.	TRBV10-1	CASSESSRAGYTF
TRBJ2-7	TRBD2	TRBV27	CASSLSGKAYEQYF
TRBJ1-1	.	TRBV7-2	CASSLPQTANTEAFF
TRBJ1-4	.	TRBV5-4	CASSVQGATNEKLFF